The 11 T cell receptor beta chains presented below share a single source sample, sequenced in a study of T cells in Graves' hyperthyroidism and ophthalmopathy. The source material, RNA transcripts, was used to amplify TCR beta CDR3 regions. Researchers ran a first-round RT-PCR on the TCR CDR3 using the HTBI primer set. TCRdb analysed the multiplex PCR reads with MiXCR anew, one entry per CDR3 protein. The sample gives 650,000 to 850,000 distinct CDR3 sequences, around 20% of which show up once; approximately 15% is in the top ten. The sample consisted of blood. Receptor source: a woman in her forties or fifties with Graves' hyperthyroidism that later progressed to Graves' ophthalmopathy.

This clonotype was found many times. The chain uses TRBV12-3 or TRBV12-4 and TRBJ2-5; 11 nucleotides align to TRBD2. CDR3 length: 17 amino acids. The J segment lost 5 bases and the V segment lost 1 base, leaving 9 bases of the junction unmatched. The DNA for the CDR3 is TGTGCCAGCAGTTTAGGGAGTAGCGGGGGGGCCGTGGAGACCCAGTACTTC. Protein: CASSLGSSGGAVETQYF.

This clonotype was seen at least ten times. The gene calls are TRBV28 and TRBJ2-7, with D perhaps matching TRBD1 (5 bases). CDR3 length equals 14 residues. CDR1 and CDR2 from the germline V gene are MDHEN and SYDVKM. The V gene lost 7 bases and the J gene lost 7 bases, with 20 bases spanning the gap. CDR3 DNA sequence: TGTGCCAGCACCCAGGACAAGGGGCTTTGGGAGCAGTACTTC. Translation gives CASTQDKGLWEQYF.

Ten or more counts support this clonotype. The J gene is TRBJ1-1, the V gene TRBV18; D perhaps matches TRBD1 (5 bases). There are 13 residues in the CDR3. Trimming left V 3 bases short and J 5 bases short, with 10 bases between. The germline CDR1 and CDR2 sequences are KGHSH and LQKENI. CDR3 nucleotide sequence: TGTGCCAGCTCACCTAGAGGGGAGACTGAAGCTTTCTTT. Its protein is CASSPRGETEAFF.

Ten or more counts support this clonotype. The V and J genes are TRBV29-1 and TRBJ2-5; 8 nucleotides match TRBD2. V lost 8 bases, J lost 3 bases, and 5 bases stayed unmatched. The CDR3 covers 12 residues. CDR1 is SQVTM and CDR2 is ANQGSEA in the germline V gene. As DNA, the CDR3 is TGCAGCCACCGGGAGGGAGAAGAGACCCAGTACTTC. It encodes CSHREGEETQYF.

In this sample, this clonotype turned up many times. The gene calls are TRBV11-3 and TRBJ2-1, with TRBD1 matching 9 bases. The CDR3 contains 14 residues. V gave up 4 bases and J gave up 7 bases; unmatched junction bases: 5. CDR1 and CDR2 (germline): SGHNT, YENEEA. The CDR3 loop reads CASSWGQGSNEQFF. Written as DNA, the CDR3 is TGTGCCAGCAGCTGGGGACAGGGTTCAAATGAGCAGTTCTTC.

The chain recombines TRBV12-3 or TRBV12-4 with TRBJ2-7, with 7 bases lining up with TRBD2. V was pared by 8 bases and J by 4 bases, with 11 bases of the junction left unmatched. The CDR3 sequence is 14 residues long. CDR3 nucleotide sequence: TGTGCCAGCGGGGGGGGGGGGGGAAGATACGAGCAGTACTTC. Protein: CASGGGGGRYEQYF.

The sample holds a few counts of this clonotype. V is TRBV6-1 and J is TRBJ1-5; TRBD1 matches 8 bases. CDR1 is MNHNS and CDR2 is SASEGT in the germline V gene. The CDR3 spans 15 residues. Trimming removed 7 bases from V and 2 bases from J; junction bases left unmatched: 7. CDR3 protein: CASTPGGLGNQPQHF. As DNA, the CDR3 is TGTGCCAGCACCCCAGGGGGCCTGGGCAATCAGCCCCAGCATTTT.

Only a few counts were recorded for this clonotype. The chain combines TRBV20-1 with TRBJ2-7, with D possibly matching TRBD1 (6 bases). The CDR3 runs to 14 residues. Germline V gene lookup returns CDR1 DFQATT and CDR2 SNEGSKA (reference sequence). Trimming removed 4 bases from V and 0 bases from J, with 13 bases in between. CDR3 DNA: TGCAGTGCTATGTCGGACAGTAGCTCCTACGAGCAGTACTTC. Amino acids: CSAMSDSSSYEQYF.

This clonotype came up a few times. J is TRBJ1-2 and V is TRBV18; possibly TRBD1 for D (6 bases). The germline CDR1 and CDR2 sequences are KGHSH and LQKENI. V lost 4 bases and J 0 bases, leaving 12 bases between the germline ends. CDR3 length equals 15 residues. The CDR3 nucleotides read TGTGCCAGCTCACTAGACAGGAAATCTAACTATGGCTACACCTTC. As protein: CASSLDRKSNYGYTF.

In this sample, this clonotype turned up many times. The chain has TRBV11-2 and TRBJ2-2, with D hard to call. Looked up from germline, CDR1 is SGHAT and CDR2 is FQNNGV. The CDR3 consists of 14 residues. V dropped 6 bases and J dropped 4 bases, with 12 bases sitting between them. CDR3: CASSQPTRTGELFF. In DNA, the CDR3 is TGTGCCAGCAGTCAACCTACACGCACCGGGGAGCTGTTTTTT.

This clonotype was counted between two and nine times. The chain combines TRBV6-2 or TRBV6-3 with TRBJ1-5; the D is unclear. Germline CDR1 is MNHEY and CDR2 is SVGEGT. The V and J ends lost 2 bases and 0 bases respectively, with 14 bases between them. The CDR3 spans 17 residues. In DNA, the CDR3 is TGTGCCAGCAGTTACGAAGTTGGGGAGACTAGCAATCAGCCCCAGCATTTT. Its protein product is CASSYEVGETSNQPQHF.